These 8 T cell receptor beta chains came from one sample sequenced in a study of T cell repertoires in cytomegalovirus infection. TCRdb passed the reads through MiXCR, listing each CDR3 protein once. The sample holds under 350,000 distinct CDR3 sequences, 8% to 9.5% seen once. The specimen sequenced was PBMCs. These receptors were taken from a human donor in good health (CMV status not recorded). Some clones in this sample may be carry-over from other donors' samples.

This clonotype was counted only a few times. J is TRBJ2-7 and V is TRBV4-3; D tentatively fits TRBD1 or TRBD2 (5 bases each). The CDR3 is 15 residues long. Germline values: CDR1 LGHNA, CDR2 YSLEER. Trimming pared 3 bases from V and 3 bases from J, leaving 15 bases between. DNA for the CDR3: TGCGCCAGCAGCCAGGGGACCACTCAGGGCTACGAGCAGTACTTC. Amino acids: CASSQGTTQGYEQYF.

The table lists this clonotype with a few counts. CDR3 sequence: CASSLRLAGDQETQYF. The DNA for the CDR3 is TGTGCCAGCAGTTTAAGACTAGCGGGAGATCAAGAGACCCAGTACTTC. The V call is TRBV6-1, the J call TRBJ2-5; TRBD2 aligns across 12 bases. Trimming removed 5 bases from V and 2 bases from J; junction bases left unmatched: 6. The CDR3 covers 16 residues. Germline V gene data show CDR1 as MNHNS and CDR2 as SASEGT.

This clonotype has just a few counts. This sequence joins TRBV18 and TRBJ2-5; D call uncertain. V was shortened by 8 bases and J by 7 bases, with 17 bases between the two germline ends. The germline V gene encodes CDR1 KGHSH and CDR2 LQKENI. The CDR3 length is 13 residues. This CDR3 is CASTTIESGTQYF. CDR3 nucleotide sequence: TGTGCCAGCACTACGATAGAGTCGGGGACCCAGTACTTC. Supplemented by reference TRBV18 and TRBJ2-5, the full variable domain reads NAGVMQNPRHLVRRRGQEARLRCSPMKGHSHVYWYRQLPEEGLKFMVYLQKENIIDESGMPKERFSAEFPKEGPSILRIQQVVRGDSAAYFCASTTIESGTQYFGPGTRLLVL.

This clonotype was detected many times. As DNA, the CDR3 is TGTGCCAGCAGCCCAACAGCTAGCGGGCGCGAGCAGTACTTC. Translation: CASSPTASGREQYF. This sequence joins TRBV7-6 and TRBJ2-7, with TRBD2 matching over 8 bases. This CDR3 contains 14 residues. Germline V gene lookup returns CDR1 SGHVS and CDR2 FNYEAQ. The junction had 9 bases not matched to a gene; V was cut back by 5 bases and J by 6 bases. Full variable domain (remainder filled in from reference TRBV7-6 and TRBJ2-7): GAGVSQSPRYKVTKRGQDVALRCDPISGHVSLYWYRQALGQGPEFLTYFNYEAQQDKSGLPNDRFSAERPEGSISTLTIQRTEQRDSAMYRCASSPTASGREQYFGPGTRLTVT.

This clonotype appeared many times. The chain has TRBV6-5 and TRBJ1-6; a weak D match, TRBD1 (6 bases). The germline V gene encodes CDR1 MNHEY and CDR2 SVGAGI. This CDR3 has 14 amino acids. Trimming took off 5 bases at V and 5 bases at J, with 10 bases between the two ends. The chain's CDR3 is CASSLRDNNSPLHF. CDR3 nucleotides: TGTGCCAGCAGTCTCCGGGACAATAATTCACCCCTCCACTTT.

This clonotype was seen a few times. V gene TRBV7-6 combines with J gene TRBJ2-1; D unclear. The CDR3 runs to 15 residues. Germline assignment: CDR1 SGHVS and CDR2 FNYEAQ. V shed 2 bases and J shed 9 bases, with 17 bases lying between them. The CDR3 DNA follows: TGTGCCAGCAGCTTAATCTCCGCCAGCCCGGTTGAGCAGTTCTTC. This sequence encodes CASSLISASPVEQFF. Full variable domain (rest looked up from reference TRBV7-6 and TRBJ2-1): GAGVSQSPRYKVTKRGQDVALRCDPISGHVSLYWYRQALGQGPEFLTYFNYEAQQDKSGLPNDRFSAERPEGSISTLTIQRTEQRDSAMYRCASSLISASPVEQFFGPGTRLTVL.

This clonotype was observed a single time. The genes are TRBV29-1 and TRBJ1-2; 7 bases fit TRBD1. The germline V gene has CDR1 SQVTM and CDR2 ANQGSEA. Trimming at V came to 6 bases and at J to 3 bases, leaving 10 bases not matched to a gene. The CDR3 totals 14 residues. DNA for the CDR3: TGCAGCGTGATCCCGGGACAGCGCCACTATGGCTACACCTTC. This sequence encodes CSVIPGQRHYGYTF.

CDR3 bases: TGCGCCAGCAGTTCAGGGGCCAGTGAGCAGTTCTTC. This encodes CASSSGASEQFF. The gene calls are TRBV10-1 and TRBJ2-1; the D gene is possibly TRBD1 (6 bases). V was pared by 5 bases and J by 9 bases, with 11 bases between. CDR1 is WNHNN, CDR2 SYGVQD, per germline (reference sequence). The CDR3 covers 12 residues.